A selection of T cell receptor beta chains follows, all from one sample in a study of blood T cell repertoires in COVID-19. The method was immunoSEQ multiplex PCR; TCRdb's version includes in-frame clones alone and lacks a portion of them. In the table there are under 200,000 clones, around 83% of which are singletons. Sequencing was performed on PBMCs or T cells enriched from blood (not recorded which). The origin of the receptors is a woman aged 40 to 50 in a cohort exposed to, infected with or recovered from COVID-19 (not recorded which). CDR3s include the opening cysteine and the closing phenylalanine or tryptophan. Fields, in order: J gene, D gene, clone size, V gene, CDR3 protein, CDR3 DNA. D genes are given only for firm matches. Expanded clones are given a class, and other clones once, few, many or no size at all.

TRBJ2-3 NA NA TRBV2 CASSEFGGDRRKWGTDTQYF TGTGCCAGCAGTGAATTCGGCGGGGACCGACGAAAATGGGGCACAGATACGCAGTATTTT
TRBJ2-1 NA NA TRBV28 CASSSPMNEQFF TGTGCCAGCAGTTCCCCTATGAATGAGCAGTTCTTC
TRBJ1-2 TRBD1 NA TRBV27 CASRLGQGYGYTF TGTGCCAGCAGACTGGGACAGGGCTATGGCTACACCTTC
TRBJ2-7 NA NA TRBV6-6 CASSLRAYEQYF TGTGCCAGCTCCCTGAGAGCCTACGAGCAGTACTTC
TRBJ1-3 NA NA TRBV27 CASSLISSSGAPGNTIYF TGTGCCAGCAGTTTAATTTCCTCATCAGGGGCCCCTGGAAACACCATATATTTT
TRBJ2-7 TRBD1 many TRBV25-1 CASGGQSYEQYF TGTGCCAGCGGGGGACAGTCCTACGAGCAGTACTTC
TRBJ1-5 NA NA TRBV15 CATSTTRSGRGQHF TGTGCCACCAGCACTACAAGGTCGGGGAGGGGTCAACATTTT
TRBJ2-2 NA NA TRBV5-4 CASSFYSGWAPLAGELFF TGTGCCAGCAGCTTCTATTCCGGATGGGCCCCCCTGGCCGGGGAGCTGTTTTTT
TRBJ2-2 TRBD1 NA TRBV28 CAIRPINRDRAVGELFF TGTGCCATCCGACCTATAAACCGGGACAGGGCGGTCGGGGAGCTGTTTTTT
TRBJ2-3 TRBD2 NA TRBV7-8 CASSTLAGGTDTQYF TGTGCCAGCAGCACACTAGCGGGAGGAACAGATACGCAGTATTTT
TRBJ1-1 TRBD1 NA TRBV19 CASRFQGATEAFF TGTGCCAGTAGGTTTCAGGGGGCCACTGAAGCTTTCTTT
TRBJ2-7 NA NA TRBV16 CASSQPPKGDEQYF TGTGCCAGCAGCCAACCCCCCAAGGGGGACGAGCAGTACTTC
TRBJ2-4 TRBD1 NA TRBV13 CASSLRTGVSIQYF TGTGCCAGCAGCTTGAGGACAGGGGTTTCCATTCAGTACTTC
TRBJ1-2 NA NA TRBV7-8 CASSLGGGGYGYTF TGTGCCAGCAGCTTAGGGGGGGGCGGCTATGGCTACACCTTC
TRBJ1-5 TRBD1 NA TRBV19 CASSSQTGAGYSNQPQHF TGTGCCAGTAGTAGCCAGACAGGGGCGGGCTATAGCAATCAGCCCCAGCATTTT
TRBJ2-2 TRBD2 NA TRBV18 CASSSGTSGGDTGELFF TGTGCCAGCTCCTCCGGGACTAGCGGAGGAGACACCGGGGAGCTGTTTTTT
TRBJ1-1 NA NA TRBV29-1 CSGRDGTMNTEAFF TGCAGCGGGAGGGACGGGACCATGAACACTGAAGCTTTCTTT
TRBJ2-7 NA NA TRBV14 CASSQDRETPKQYF TGTGCCAGCAGCCAAGATCGTGAGACACCTAAGCAGTACTTC
TRBJ1-1 TRBD1 NA TRBV11-3 CASSLGQGNTEAFF TGTGCCAGCAGCTTGGGACAGGGAAACACTGAAGCTTTCTTT
TRBJ2-1 TRBD2 NA TRBV27 CASSLWGPSGGYNEQFF TGTGCCAGCAGTTTATGGGGGCCTAGCGGGGGCTACAATGAGCAGTTCTTC
TRBJ1-2 NA NA TRBV5-1 CASSSTNRAPNYGYTF TGCGCCAGCAGCTCAACCAACAGGGCCCCTAACTATGGCTACACCTTC
TRBJ2-1 NA NA TRBV27 CASSYGRGANEQFF TGTGCCAGCAGTTATGGTCGGGGGGCCAATGAGCAGTTCTTC
TRBJ1-1 NA few TRBV7-2 CASSRGGGRDTEAFF TGTGCCAGCAGCAGAGGCGGGGGGCGGGACACTGAAGCTTTCTTT
TRBJ1-1 TRBD1 NA TRBV19 CASSIADRGNTEAFF TGTGCCAGTAGTATCGCTGACAGGGGGAACACTGAAGCTTTCTTT
TRBJ2-1 NA NA TRBV27 CASSLSVRAGNEQFF TGTGCCAGCAGTTTATCTGTCCGAGCGGGTAATGAGCAGTTCTTC
TRBJ1-1 NA few TRBV28 CASSLSAGTANTEAFF TGTGCCAGCAGTTTATCGGCGGGGACCGCGAACACTGAAGCTTTCTTT
TRBJ1-1 TRBD1 NA TRBV6-5 CASSYSGQGGTEAFF TGTGCCAGCAGTTACAGCGGACAGGGAGGCACTGAAGCTTTCTTT
TRBJ2-2 TRBD2 NA TRBV30 CAWSPNPPLAVNTGELFF TGTGCCTGGAGCCCTAATCCCCCTCTAGCGGTTAACACCGGGGAGCTGTTTTTT
TRBJ1-1 TRBD1 NA TRBV15 CATSRGGQGHTEAFF TGTGCCACCAGCAGAGGGGGACAGGGCCACACTGAAGCTTTCTTT
TRBJ2-6 TRBD1 NA TRBV19 CASSTGTGAGANVLTF TGTGCCAGTAGTACAGGGACAGGGGCCGGGGCCAACGTCCTGACTTTC
TRBJ2-7 NA NA TRBV30 CAWTGGYEQYF TGTGCCTGGACCGGGGGCTACGAGCAGTACTTC
TRBJ2-5 TRBD1 NA TRBV29-1 CSVVRTGGETQYF TGCAGCGTTGTACGGACAGGCGGAGAGACCCAGTACTTC
TRBJ1-2 NA NA TRBV11-2 CASSPASDFYGYTF TGTGCCAGCAGCCCCGCTTCGGACTTCTATGGCTACACCTTC
TRBJ2-5 NA NA TRBV5-1 CASAGYQETQYF TGCGCCAGCGCGGGGTACCAAGAGACCCAGTACTTC
TRBJ1-5 NA NA TRBV2 CASRGPGSNQPQHF TGTGCCAGCAGGGGTCCGGGTTCCAATCAGCCCCAGCATTTT
TRBJ1-2 TRBD1 NA TRBV30 CAWRDLGQVYGYTF TGTGCCTGGAGGGACCTTGGACAGGTCTATGGCTACACCTTC
TRBJ1-5 NA once TRBV28 CASSSREPQHF TGTGCCAGCAGTTCCCGGGAGCCCCAGCATTTT
TRBJ1-2 NA NA TRBV7-9 CASSLVVADYGYTF TGTGCCAGCAGCTTAGTTGTGGCGGACTATGGCTACACCTTC
TRBJ1-2 NA NA TRBV12-3/TRBV12-4 CASILPGDRGYTF TGTGCCAGCATTCTACCAGGGGATCGAGGCTACACCTTC
TRBJ2-3 TRBD2 NA TRBV6-5 CASGLAGVKDTQYF TGTGCCAGCGGCCTAGCGGGGGTCAAAGATACGCAGTATTTT
TRBJ2-2 NA NA TRBV7-8 CASSPWSNTGELFF TGTGCCAGCAGCCCCTGGAGCAACACCGGGGAGCTGTTTTTT
TRBJ1-2 NA once TRBV3-1/TRBV3-2 CASRSKQGNPGYTF TGTGCCAGCAGGTCTAAACAGGGAAATCCTGGCTACACCTTC
TRBJ2-7 TRBD1 NA TRBV4-1 CASSPGTGGRYEQYF TGCGCCAGCAGCCCGGGGACAGGGGGCCGGTACGAGCAGTACTTC
TRBJ2-1 TRBD2 NA TRBV4-2 CASSQDYGTSGGIREQFF TGTGCCAGCAGCCAAGATTACGGGACTAGCGGGGGGATCCGAGAGCAGTTCTTC
TRBJ2-7 TRBD1 few TRBV29-1 CSVEEQDRGIYEQYF TGCAGCGTTGAAGAGCAGGACAGGGGGATCTACGAGCAGTACTTC
TRBJ1-2 NA NA TRBV6-5 CASSYPAGEVGYTF TGTGCCAGCAGTTACCCGGCGGGTGAAGTCGGCTACACCTTC
TRBJ1-1 NA NA TRBV12-3/TRBV12-4 CASSYTPNTEAFF TGTGCCAGCAGTTACACACCGAACACTGAAGCTTTCTTT
TRBJ2-7 TRBD2 NA TRBV10-2 CASTSGSFSYEQYF TGCGCCAGTACTAGCGGGAGTTTCTCCTACGAGCAGTACTTC
TRBJ2-2 TRBD1 NA TRBV4-1 CASSEGQGLTGELFF TGCGCCAGCAGCGAGGGACAGGGCCTGACCGGGGAGCTGTTTTTT
TRBJ2-1 TRBD1 NA TRBV5-1 CASSLGDSLGNEQFF TGCGCCAGCAGCTTGGGGGACAGCCTTGGAAATGAGCAGTTCTTC
TRBJ2-7 NA NA TRBV30 CAWSVGQSYEQYF TGTGCCTGGAGTGTTGGGCAGAGCTACGAGCAGTACTTC
TRBJ1-1 TRBD1 NA TRBV16 CASSQSSTGKNTEAFF TGTGCCAGCAGCCAAAGCTCGACAGGGAAGAACACTGAAGCTTTCTTT
TRBJ2-1 TRBD2 NA TRBV27 CASRPGTSGSIEQFF TGTGCCAGCCGCCCCGGGACTAGCGGGAGTATTGAGCAGTTCTTC
TRBJ2-7 TRBD2 NA TRBV7-9 CASSRSGAGSYEQYF TGTGCCAGCAGCCGGAGCGGGGCAGGCTCCTACGAGCAGTACTTC
TRBJ2-7 TRBD2 few TRBV27 CASSSPGLAGVFHEQYF TGTGCCAGCAGTTCCCCGGGACTAGCGGGAGTCTTCCACGAGCAGTACTTC
TRBJ1-2 NA medium-sized TRBV28 CASSFFPRDGYTF TGTGCCAGCAGTTTCTTCCCAAGAGATGGCTACACCTTC
TRBJ1-2 NA few TRBV27 CASRTGGSDYGYTF TGTGCCAGCAGGACCGGGGGGTCCGACTATGGCTACACCTTC
TRBJ1-2 NA NA TRBV4-2 CASTPVTANYGYTF TGTGCCAGCACCCCCGTGACAGCTAACTATGGCTACACCTTC
TRBJ1-5 NA NA TRBV9 CASSVGGGESSNQPQHF TGTGCCAGCAGCGTAGGTGGGGGGGAGTCAAGCAATCAGCCCCAGCATTTT
TRBJ1-1 NA NA TRBV5-8 CASSHPPTGTLTEAFF TGTGCCAGCAGCCATCCCCCGACAGGTACGTTGACTGAAGCTTTCTTT